This T cell receptor beta chain derives from a study of shared clonotypes between healthy human individuals. The method was immunoSEQ multiplex PCR; TCRdb's version includes in-frame clones alone and lacks a portion of them. The sample records about 490,000 clones, over 75% being singletons. The germline V gene encodes CDR1 WNHNN and CDR2 SYGVQD (reference sequence). The J segment lost 1 base and the V segment lost 6 bases, leaving 3 bases of the junction unmatched. This CDR3 has 14 residues. Sequenced input: PBMCs. The rearrangement joins TRBV10-1 to TRBJ1-5; 7 bases match TRBD1. This receptor was identified in a middle-aged woman in good health. Some clones in this sample may be carry-over from other donors' samples. The CDR3 bases are TGCGCCAGCAGCCCAGGGGGGAGCAATCAGCCCCAGCATTTT. Its protein product is CASSPGGSNQPQHF.